The rows below give T cell receptor beta chains drawn from one sample of a study of CD8 T cells in Susac syndrome. One entry per CDR3 protein, called by TCRdb with MiXCR from the immunoSEQ multiplex PCR reads. Of about 160,000 distinct CDR3 sequences in the sample, approximately 93% were seen once. Sequenced sample: CD4+ T cells from PBMCs. The receptor source for this set is a human donor with multiple sclerosis. Each CDR3 is given with its conserved first and last residue. D genes are given only for firm matches. Only part of the rows carry a size: once, few, many, or a class if the clone is expanded.

d_call	clone_size	j_call	v_call	cdr3_nt	cdr3_aa
-	-	TRBJ2-1	TRBV7-6	TGTGCCAGCAGCCTATTCAGCCGGAGCGAGCAGTTCTTC	CASSLFSRSEQFF
-	-	TRBJ2-1	TRBV6-5	TGTGCCAGCCGTGAGCGAAGGATGGGCAGTGAGCAGTTCTTC	CASRERRMGSEQFF
-	-	TRBJ2-7	TRBV5-1	TGCGCCAGCAGCCTGGTGGGGGATTCCTACGAGCAGTACTTC	CASSLVGDSYEQYF
TRBD2	-	TRBJ2-7	TRBV18	TGTGCCAGCTCACCGATTCCGGGAGGGAACTACGAGCAGTACTTC	CASSPIPGGNYEQYF
-	-	TRBJ2-1	TRBV5-4	TGTGCCAGCAGCTCGGACGCACGACTAGAGCAGTTCTTC	CASSSDARLEQFF
-	-	TRBJ1-1	TRBV5-6	TGTGCCAGCAGCTCCCTGGAAAGGAACACTGAAGCTTTCTTT	CASSSLERNTEAFF
-	-	TRBJ1-3	TRBV29-1	TGCAGCGGTTCTTTCTCTGGAAACACCATATATTTT	CSGSFSGNTIYF
TRBD2	once	TRBJ2-7	TRBV2	TGTGCCAGCAGTATTACTAGCGGGAGGTCCTACGAGCAGTACTTC	CASSITSGRSYEQYF
TRBD2	-	TRBJ2-2	TRBV5-6	TGTGCCAGCAGCTGGACTAGCGGCCCAGTGAGGGAGCTGTTTTTT	CASSWTSGPVRELFF
-	-	TRBJ1-1	TRBV25-1	TGTGCCAGCAGTGAATATCCTAATATGAACACTGAAGCTTTCTTT	CASSEYPNMNTEAFF
-	-	TRBJ1-2	TRBV3-1	TGTGCCAGCAGCCAAGGAGGGGGGGCGCGGGGCTATGGCTACACCTTC	CASSQGGGARGYGYTF